This T cell receptor (beta chain) was recorded in a study of immune evolution from preneoplasia to lung adenocarcinoma (dated by TCRdb to 2020 to 2023). A note on the overall study: Immune contexture across lung adenocarcinoma precursors and invasive adenocarcinoma was profiled using immune gene expression, TCR sequencing and multiplex immunofluorescence. Resected precursor lesions (AAH, AIS, MIA) and invasive adenocarcinomas were compared with paired morphologically normal lung tissue. The sample size depended on which specimens were available, not on a prior power calculation. The immune data were combined with whole exome sequencing and methylation data from the same cohort of nodules. A total of roughly 51 patients with pulmonary nodules who underwent surgical resection were included in the overall cohort. The TCR sequencing data were obtained from 45 to 60 patients. According to the study, 105 samples were used for TCR sequencing. Class I HLA alleles were inferred from exome data with POLYSOLVER, and allele-specific HLA loss was detected with LOHHLA.

On this clone itself: This clone's antigen is unknown. No much larger clone exists at a distance of one base, and base qualities are not known.

The patients had resection in Japan or China between about 2014 and 2018. Two lung cancer pathologists independently confirmed the histologic diagnosis of each case on H&E slides. The AllPrep DNA/RNA FFPE Kit was used to isolate DNA from FFPE tissue. The germline V gene supplies CDR1 MNHEY and CDR2 SVGAGI. From the cysteine up to the phenylalanine, the CDR3 has a length of 16 residues. The DNA shown is the 48-base CDR3, in frame from base 1. Germline trimming amounts to 2 bases on V and 3 bases on J, with 6 as the count of junction bases outside the gene matches. Study-wide findings and limitations: The findings rested on association rather than direct causation, and larger cohorts with long-term follow-up and longitudinal biopsies were considered necessary. Because all patients came from Japan and China, whether the findings apply to Western populations was uncertain. Normal lung had the highest top T cell clone frequencies, and these frequencies appeared to fall progressively from AAH through AIS, MIA and invasive adenocarcinoma. The highest clonality was observed in normal lung, whereas higher T cell density and diversity but lower clonality appeared to be present in later-stage lesions.

TCR beta CDR3 regions were sequenced from DNA using the immunoSEQ hsTCRbeta Kit. As for the authors' bioinformatics: TCR sequencing data were analysed with the ImmunoSEQ Analyzer. T cell clonality was calculated on productive rearrangements as 1 minus Pielou's evenness. The inverse Simpson index, applied to productive templates, was used to measure T cell diversity. T cell density was defined as TCR beta template counts normalized to usable DNA, with usable DNA estimated by amplification and sequencing of housekeeping genes. TCR metrics were compared across histologic stages using two-sided Kruskal-Wallis tests. Here the immuneACCESS table is served through TCRdb, limited to in-frame sequences with V and J called. Missing clones are a known gap in these copies; in checked studies unresolved V genes cover under half, and the rest lacks a known reason. V, J and clone size are those of that table, while D and trimming were read from the DNA. The sample table records around 5,000 clones; approximately 79% of these occur just once. Clones ranked in the top ten supply roughly 28% of the sample.

This sequence originates from a person in their 60s with lung adenocarcinoma. Recombination linked TRBV6-5 to TRBJ2-7; 11 central nucleotides agree with TRBD1. Sequences were obtained from FFPE normal lung tissue adjacent to the tumor. DNA sequence: TGTGCCAGCAGTTACCCGGACAGGGGGCCGTTCTACGAGCAGTACTTC. Its protein reads: CASSYPDRGPFYEQYF.